The sequence of this T cell receptor (beta chain) was determined in a study of cytomegalovirus exposure and HLA in healthy donors. The primer mix had 60 Vbeta and 13 Jbeta primers. Profiling relied on immunoSEQ multiplex PCR, and the TCRdb table lists in-frame clones only, not all of them. The table lists some 150,000 clones, about 77% of them singletons. V shed 1 base and J 4 bases; nucleotides not matched to a gene: 4. Germline CDR1 SGHTA, CDR2 FQGNSA. The CDR3 has 15 amino acids. The origin of this receptor is a woman in her thirties or forties in good health and CMV-seronegative. Input material: PBMCs. V usage is TRBV7-2 and J usage is TRBJ2-1, with 7 bases fitting TRBD2. The CDR3 coding sequence is TGTGCCAGCAGCTTAGAGGCTAGCGGTTACAATGAGCAGTTCTTC. Its translation: CASSLEASGYNEQFF. The variable domain in full, completed from reference TRBV7-2 and TRBJ2-1, reads GAGVSQSPSNKVTEKGKDVELRCDPISGHTALYWYRQSLGQGLEFLIYFQGNSAPDKSGLPSDRFSAERTGGSVSTLTIQRTQQEDSAVYLCASSLEASGYNEQFFGPGTRLTVL.